This T cell receptor beta chain derives from a study of T cell repertoires in cytomegalovirus infection. There are 15 residues in the CDR3. The V and J ends lost 5 bases and 4 bases respectively, with 16 bases between them. Germline lookup yields CDR1 SGHTA and CDR2 FQGTGA. MiXCR, run by TCRdb on the reads, gives a single entry per CDR3 protein. This sample has over 300,000 distinct CDR3 sequences, with 8% to 10% found just once. This TCR was recovered from a human donor in good health (CMV status not recorded). Some clones in this sample may be carry-over from other donors' samples. This chain joins TRBV7-3 and TRBJ2-3; D may correspond to TRBD1 or TRBD2 (6 bases each). The specimen sequenced was PBMCs. The CDR3 nucleotides are TGTGCCAGCAGCCTCCTGGGGGGCCGGTCAGATACGCAGTATTTT. Translating gives CASSLLGGRSDTQYF.